The clone carrying this TCR beta chain was seen more than once but under ten times. The CDR3 is made up of 17 amino acids. V lost 6 bases to trimming and J lost 4 bases; unmatched junction nucleotides: 10. Germline CDR1 and CDR2: SGHAT and FQNNGV. This record comes from a study of identical twins. Each CDR3 protein gets one entry after TCRdb re-called the 5' RACE reads with MiXCR. The sample shows around 250,000 distinct CDR3 sequences, roughly 7% of them seen only once. This sample was also put to use in a study of yellow fever vaccine responses in identical twins.

The chain employs TRBV11-2 and TRBJ2-3; 13 positions agree with TRBD2. The sample consisted of memory (CD45RO+) T cells sorted from blood. The receptor comes from a woman aged 18-29 years in good health. CDR3 sequence: CASRDLRTSGRPDTQYF. The CDR3 DNA reads TGTGCCAGCAGAGACCTTCGGACTAGCGGGAGACCAGATACGCAGTATTTT.